This TCR beta chain was sequenced for a study of blood T cell repertoires in COVID-19. Across the study: Sites in the United States, Italy and Spain provided acute and convalescent COVID-19 samples. The cDNA or gDNA used as material had been derived from T cells, B-cell-depleted T cells, or PBMCs.

The CDR3 consists of 14 residues. V dropped 2 bases and J dropped 1 base, with 8 bases sitting between them. From germline, CDR1 is KGHSH and CDR2 LQKENI. In the original processing: Reference gene primer amplification gave estimated nucleated cell counts. The repertoire was sequenced with immunoSEQ multiplex PCR; TCRdb's copy has only in-frame clones and lacks some. Clone size and V and J calls were adopted from that table, with D and trimming inferred from the DNA. The sample gives around 250,000 clones, roughly four fifths of which show up once; around 1.8% is in the top ten. The sequence was obtained from an elderly woman with acute or convalescent COVID-19. The sequenced sample consisted of peripheral blood. The V call is TRBV18, the J call TRBJ1-1; D is possibly TRBD1 (6 bases). CDR3: CASSPRTENTEAFF. The DNA of the CDR3 is TGTGCCAGCTCACCAAGGACAGAGAACACTGAAGCTTTCTTT.